This entry lists 10 T cell receptor beta chains sequenced from one sample in a study of response to subunit inactivated influenza vaccine. TCRdb analysed the RT-PCR reads with MiXCR anew, one entry per CDR3 protein. The sample shows around 470,000 distinct CDR3 sequences, about 7.2% of them seen only once. The starting material was PBMCs from blood, obtained about 24 months after vaccination. These TCRs come from a man aged 45 to 75 who received an inactivated influenza vaccine.

The chain recombines TRBV4-3 with TRBJ2-1, with TRBD2 identical over 12 bases. CDR1 and CDR2 from the germline V gene are LGHNA and YSLEER. The CDR3 totals 18 residues. The trim removed 3 bases at V and 3 bases at J, leaving 9 bases unmatched. DNA of the CDR3: TGCGCCAGCAGCCATTCCAGACTAGCGGGGGCCCTCTACAATGAGCAGTTCTTC. It encodes CASSHSRLAGALYNEQFF.

The chain joins TRBV12-3 or TRBV12-4 to TRBJ2-1, with D possibly matching TRBD1 (7 bases). Between the trimmed V and J ends, which lost 6 bases and 9 bases, there was a span of 18 bases. The CDR3 extends over 14 amino acids. This chain's CDR3 is CASSKAGGQGEQFF. CDR3 bases: TGTGCCAGCAGCAAGGCAGGGGGGCAAGGTGAGCAGTTCTTC.

This clonotype was seen only a few times. The rearrangement joins TRBV3-1 to TRBJ2-5; tentatively, D is TRBD1 (6 bases). Trimming removed 0 bases from V and 5 bases from J, with 25 bases in between. The CDR3 consists of 19 residues. From germline, CDR1 is LGHDT and CDR2 YNNKEL (reference sequence). Written as DNA, the CDR3 is TGTGCCAGCAGCCAAGACAGGGGCGAAGATGGGGACCAGGGGGAGACCCAGTACTTC. Translation: CASSQDRGEDGDQGETQYF.

This clonotype has more than one count but fewer than ten. CDR3: CASSRYRAYNEQFF. CDR3 nucleotides: TGCGCCAGCAGTCGCTACAGGGCCTACAATGAGCAGTTCTTC. This sequence joins TRBV23-1 and TRBJ2-1; D possibly corresponds to TRBD1 (6 bases). TRBV23-1 is an ORF, with its function uncertain. Trimming cost V 4 bases and J 2 bases, with 9 bases left between them. CDR3 length equals 14 residues.

The V call is TRBV20-1, the J call TRBJ2-1; D might be TRBD2 (6 bases). This CDR3 has 16 amino acids. Germline CDR1 is DFQATT and CDR2 is SNEGSKA (reference sequence). Trimming pared 0 bases from V and 13 bases from J, leaving 25 bases between. The CDR3 sequence: CSARDEGDSTERDQFF. CDR3 coding DNA: TGCAGTGCTAGAGATGAAGGGGACTCCACCGAAAGGGATCAGTTCTTC.

This clonotype appeared a few times. V and J are TRBV7-9 and TRBJ2-1; D not resolved. With 0 bases removed from V and 12 bases from J, the gap between germline ends came to 9 bases. Germline V gene sequence: CDR1 SEHNR, CDR2 FQNEAQ (reference sequence). The CDR3 loop spans 12 amino acids. The CDR3 reads CASSLARLGQFF. The CDR3 DNA is TGTGCCAGCAGCTTAGCCCGCCTCGGGCAGTTCTTC.

A note on this clonotype: This may come from a read error, since a much larger clone is one base off. The chain has TRBV20-1 and TRBJ1-1; D remains ambiguous. V was cut by 6 bases and J by 3 bases, with 14 bases left in between. The CDR3 length is 13 residues. Germline V gives CDR1 DFQATT, CDR2 SNEGSKA (reference sequence). Here the CDR3 reads CSAPMGLHTEAFF. The CDR3 coding sequence is TGCAGTGCCCCGATGGGGTTGCACACTGAAGCTTTCTTT.

This clonotype was detected a few times. J is TRBJ2-3 and V is TRBV18, with D unclear. The germline CDR1 and CDR2 sequences are KGHSH and LQKENI. The CDR3 contains 15 residues. Trimming pared 3 bases from V and 0 bases from J, leaving 10 bases between. The CDR3 DNA sequence: TGTGCCAGCTCACCGACTCTGACTAGCACAGATACGCAGTATTTT. This gives the protein CASSPTLTSTDTQYF.

This clonotype was counted at least ten times. The J gene is TRBJ2-3, the V gene TRBV9, with TRBD2 as a possible D gene (7 bases). Trimming shortened V by 0 bases and J by 6 bases, and 14 bases separated the two germline ends. Germline V CDR1 and CDR2: SGDLS, YYNGEE. The CDR3 loop spans 15 amino acids. CDR3 in amino acids: CASSVDIWGGDTQYF. Here the CDR3 DNA reads TGTGCCAGCAGCGTAGATATCTGGGGGGGCGATACGCAGTATTTT. The full variable domain, in which reference TRBV9 and TRBJ2-3 provide the parts outside the CDR3, is DSGVTQTPKHLITATGQRVTLRCSPRSGDLSVYWYQQSLDQGLQFLIQYYNGEERAKGNILERFSAQQFPDLHSELNLSSLELGDSALYFCASSVDIWGGDTQYFGPGTRLTVL.

This clonotype was seen a few times. The rearrangement joins TRBV7-2 to TRBJ1-6; TRBD1 might be the D (5 bases). Germline V CDR1 and CDR2: SGHTA, FQGNSA. With 1 base removed from V and 7 bases from J, the gap between germline ends came to 11 bases. CDR3 length: 15 residues. CDR3 sequence: CASSLGNRQNSPLHF. CDR3 DNA: TGTGCCAGCAGCTTAGGCAACAGGCAGAATTCACCCCTCCACTTT.